The 13 T cell receptor beta chains given below trace back to one sample, sequenced in a study of post-analysis software for immune sequencing data. Study-wide results and limits: Elevated frequency relative to controls characterized roughly 5 TRBV segments in patients, TRBV5-6, TRBV5-1 and TRBV20-1 among them.

Included in the TCR beta cDNA libraries were unique molecular identifiers. Each CDR3 protein is one row after TCRdb ran MiXCR on the PCR reads. The data hold roughly 800,000 distinct CDR3 sequences, with around 50% observed a single time. Their recognized antigens are unknown. The material sequenced was blood. The receptors were gathered from a girl aged 10 to 17 with multiple sclerosis.

This clonotype was counted a single time. This chain joins TRBV27 and TRBJ2-1, with TRBD1 as a possible D gene (5 bases). Germline V gene sequence: CDR1 MNHEY, CDR2 SMNVEV (reference sequence). V dropped 3 bases and J dropped 0 bases, with 12 bases sitting between them. The CDR3 spans 16 residues. Here the CDR3 reads CASSFRQTLSYNEQFF. The CDR3 nucleotides are TGTGCCAGCAGTTTCCGACAGACCCTCTCCTACAATGAGCAGTTCTTC.

This clonotype was recorded a few times. The CDR3 nucleotides are TGCAGCGTGGGTGGGTCACAGAGTCATGGCTACACCTTC. It yields the protein CSVGGSQSHGYTF. The chain couples TRBV29-1 to TRBJ1-2; D is uncertain. This CDR3 contains 13 residues. Germline CDR1 SQVTM, CDR2 ANQGSEA. The V and J ends lost 6 bases and 6 bases respectively, with 17 bases between them.

At least ten counts were recorded for this clonotype. This rearrangement joins TRBV20-1 to TRBJ2-1, with 9 bases that match TRBD2. There are 15 residues in the CDR3. Germline V gives CDR1 DFQATT, CDR2 SNEGSKA (reference sequence). Germline trimming cut 5 bases from V and 10 bases from J; bases unmatched to any gene: 15. CDR3 DNA sequence: TGCAGTGCTCCCGAGCAGGCGGGAGGGCCAGGGGAGCAGTTCTTC. This codes for CSAPEQAGGPGEQFF.

The rearrangement links TRBV29-1 to TRBJ1-2; D gene ambiguous. This CDR3 has 11 residues. Looked up from germline, CDR1 is SQVTM and CDR2 is ANQGSEA. V was clipped by 2 bases and J by 5 bases, with 6 bases between them. DNA for the CDR3: TGCAGCGTTGAAATGAATTATGGCTACACCTTC. Encoded protein: CSVEMNYGYTF. Using reference TRBV29-1 and TRBJ1-2 for the parts outside the CDR3, the full variable domain is SAVISQKPSRDICQRGTSLTIQCQVDSQVTMMFWYRQQPGQSLTLIATANQGSEATYESGFVIDKFPISRPNLTFSTLTVSNMSPEDSSIYLCSVEMNYGYTFGSGTRLTVV.

The rearrangement links TRBV29-1 to TRBJ2-6; a weak D match, TRBD2 (6 bases). The CDR3 is 15 residues long. V dropped 0 bases and J dropped 9 bases, with 15 bases sitting between them. Per the germline V gene, CDR1 is SQVTM and CDR2 is ANQGSEA. The CDR3 region has the DNA TGCAGCGTTGAAGATAGGAGACTGGGAGGCAACGTCCTGACTTTC. This sequence encodes CSVEDRRLGGNVLTF.

The gene calls are TRBV5-1 and TRBJ2-7; tentative D call: TRBD1 (5 bases). The V end lost 0 bases, the J end lost 2 bases, and 18 bases lay between the germline ends. Looked up from germline, CDR1 is SGHRS and CDR2 is YFSETQ. The length of the CDR3 is 17 residues. The CDR3 sequence is CASSLAFSIVGAYEQYF. In DNA form, the CDR3 reads TGCGCCAGCAGCTTGGCCTTTTCCATCGTAGGGGCCTACGAGCAGTACTTC.

The chain has TRBV29-1 and TRBJ2-1; D call uncertain. V gave up 3 bases and J gave up 6 bases, with 6 bases separating them. CDR1 and CDR2 from the germline V gene are SQVTM and ANQGSEA. CDR3 length: 11 amino acids. The CDR3 loop is CSVDRTNEQFF. CDR3 in DNA: TGCAGCGTTGACAGGACCAATGAGCAGTTCTTC.

This clonotype was counted only a few times. The rearrangement joins TRBV7-9 to TRBJ2-5; unclear D gene. Per the germline V gene, CDR1 is SEHNR and CDR2 is FQNEAQ (reference sequence). Trimming pared 5 bases from V and 4 bases from J, leaving 11 bases between. The CDR3 sequence is 13 residues long. CDR3 bases: TGTGCCAGCAGCCCTACAGTTGGAGAGACCCAGTACTTC. This encodes CASSPTVGETQYF. Variable domain in full (rest from reference TRBV7-9 and TRBJ2-5): DTGVSQNPRHKITKRGQNVTFRCDPISEHNRLYWYRQTLGQGPEFLTYFQNEAQLEKSRLLSDRFSAERPKGSFSTLEIQRTEQGDSAMYLCASSPTVGETQYFGPGTRLLVL.

The genes are TRBV12-5 and TRBJ2-1; 7 nucleotides match TRBD2. Germline CDR1 reads LGHNT; CDR2 reads FRNRAP. The ends lost 4 bases at V and 8 bases at J; junction bases unmatched: 8. This CDR3 is built from 14 residues. The CDR3 DNA is TGTGCTAGTGGTTCCAGCGGGACCGCCTATGAGCAGTTCTTC. Translated, it gives CASGSSGTAYEQFF.

CDR3 amino acids: CASSQDDLYGYTF. The DNA for the CDR3 is TGTGCCAGCAGCCAAGATGACCTCTATGGCTACACCTTC. V gene TRBV3-1 combines with J gene TRBJ1-2; unclear D gene. The CDR3 is made up of 13 amino acids. The germline gives CDR1 LGHDT, CDR2 YNNKEL (reference sequence). Trimming took off 0 bases at V and 4 bases at J, with 6 bases between the two ends.

This clonotype was recorded only once. The chain employs TRBV27 and TRBJ1-2, with no clear D. The germline gives CDR1 MNHEY, CDR2 SMNVEV (reference sequence). V lost 5 bases and J 0 bases, leaving 13 bases between the germline ends. The CDR3 is 15 amino acids. CDR3 bases: TGTGCCAGCAGTCCCTCGGACGGCACTAACTATGGCTACACCTTC. Its protein product is CASSPSDGTNYGYTF.

This clonotype was detected only a few times. CDR3 loop: CSARLGGTQYF. The DNA of the CDR3 is TGCAGTGCTCGACTGGGAGGCACGCAGTATTTT. The chain is built from TRBV20-1 and TRBJ2-3; tentative D call: TRBD2 (6 bases). CDR1 is DFQATT and CDR2 is SNEGSKA in the germline V gene (reference sequence). This CDR3 comprises 11 residues. Deletions cut 5 bases from V and 9 bases from J, with 12 bases between.

There are a few counts of this clonotype. V is TRBV18 and J is TRBJ2-5; D perhaps matches TRBD1 (5 bases). This CDR3 is built from 14 residues. V was pared by 2 bases and J by 1 base, with 8 bases between. Germline V CDR1 and CDR2: KGHSH, LQKENI. CDR3 nucleotide sequence: TGTGCCAGCTCACCAAGGGGCCTCCAAGAGACCCAGTACTTC. Translation gives CASSPRGLQETQYF.